These 20 T cell receptor beta chains came from one sample sequenced in a study of beta chain features in type 1 diabetes. General study findings and limits: Shorter TCRB CDR3s, moderately but significantly so, were found in Type 1 diabetes patients in all four CD4+ subsets.

Antigens for these TCRs are unknown. The entirety of the isolated RNA underwent reverse transcription, so expressed TCRB transcripts were sequenced. TCRdb keeps only in-frame clones here, not all; method: immunoSEQ multiplex PCR. Of a few hundred thousand clones in the sample, about 15% were seen once. Sequenced: naive CD4+ T cells from blood. The source is a man aged 25-45 years with type 1 diabetes.

A few counts support this clone. The V call is TRBV2, the J call TRBJ1-1, with a tentative D call TRBD1 (5 bases). Germline CDR1 SNHLY, CDR2 FYNNEI. The CDR3 contains 15 residues. Trimming stripped 5 bases from V and 4 bases from J, with 17 bases between. The CDR3 loop is CASSPQGAVSTEAFF. CDR3 nucleotide sequence: TGTGCCAGCAGTCCCCAAGGGGCGGTTAGCACTGAAGCTTTCTTT.

This clone was seen a handful of times. The V call is TRBV2, the J call TRBJ1-1, with D perhaps matching TRBD1 (5 bases). V was trimmed by 7 bases and J by 1 base, leaving 16 bases between them. The CDR3 spans 15 residues. CDR1 and CDR2 (germline): SNHLY, FYNNEI. The CDR3 region is CASTSSGVRNTEAFF. DNA for the CDR3: TGTGCCAGCACCTCATCGGGGGTGCGGAACACTGAAGCTTTCTTT.

This clone was observed a few times. The chain joins TRBV4-1 to TRBJ2-3; unclear D gene. Germline V gene lookup returns CDR1 MGHRA and CDR2 YSYEKL. CDR3 length equals 12 residues. V gave up 3 bases and J gave up 2 bases, with 3 bases separating them. CDR3 region: CASSQYTDTQYF. CDR3 bases: TGCGCCAGCAGCCAGTACACAGATACGCAGTATTTT.

The chain joins TRBV7-9 to TRBJ1-5; D is unclear. The CDR3 has 15 residues. Germline values: CDR1 SEHNR, CDR2 FQNEAQ (reference sequence). V was clipped by 1 base and J by 4 bases, with 11 bases between them. The CDR3 spells CASSLGGYQNQPQHF. Here the CDR3 DNA reads TGTGCCAGCAGCTTAGGCGGTTACCAAAATCAGCCCCAGCATTTT.

The chain carries TRBV10-3 and TRBJ1-1, with 7 bases fitting TRBD1. This CDR3 region has 14 residues. The trim removed 4 bases at V and 1 base at J, leaving 3 bases unmatched. Looked up from germline, CDR1 is ENHRY and CDR2 is SYGVKD. In DNA form, the CDR3 reads TGTGCCATCAGTGGTGGACAGGCGAACACTGAAGCTTTCTTT. This gives the protein CAISGGQANTEAFF.

This clone showed up just a few times. This chain joins TRBV6-1 and TRBJ1-3; D is uncertain. V was trimmed by 7 bases and J by 2 bases, leaving 6 bases between them. In germline, CDR1 is MNHNS, CDR2 SASEGT. CDR3 length equals 12 residues. CDR3 region: CASTLTGNTIYF. DNA of the CDR3: TGTGCCAGCACCCTAACTGGAAACACCATATATTTT.

The chain is built from TRBV7-2 and TRBJ2-5, with D possibly matching TRBD1 (5 bases). CDR1 and CDR2 (germline): SGHTA, FQGNSA. CDR3 length: 15 amino acids. Trimming took 2 bases from V and 2 from J, leaving 12 bases between them. The CDR3, as DNA: TGTGCCAGCAGCTTAAATTGGGGCAGACAAGAGACCCAGTACTTC. Protein: CASSLNWGRQETQYF.

This clone was seen a few times. J is TRBJ2-2 and V is TRBV7-8; 7 bases fit TRBD1. Germline V gene data show CDR1 as SGHVS and CDR2 as FQNEAQ. V trimming: 5 bases; J trimming: 1 base; junction bases outside the gene matches: 7. CDR3 length equals 16 residues. The CDR3 coding sequence is TGTGCCAGCAGCGCCCACAGGGGCGAGAACACCGGGGAGCTGTTTTTT. Translated, it gives CASSAHRGENTGELFF.

The CDR3 DNA reads as TGTGCCAGCTCACCCGAGGGGGCCTCTGGAAACACCATATATTTT. Protein sequence: CASSPEGASGNTIYF. This chain uses TRBV18 with TRBJ1-3; 7 bases match TRBD1. After removal of 3 bases from V and 0 bases from J, the junction contained 2 bases not matched to a gene. CDR1 and CDR2 from the germline V gene are KGHSH and LQKENI. This CDR3 has 15 amino acids.

This sequence joins TRBV5-1 and TRBJ1-5; the D gene is possibly TRBD1 (5 bases). CDR1 is SGHRS, CDR2 YFSETQ, per germline. The CDR3 is 16 amino acids. V lost 5 bases, J lost 3 bases, and 18 bases lay in between. The CDR3 region is CASRPDSTGANQPQHF. For the CDR3, the DNA is TGCGCCAGCAGGCCCGATTCTACTGGGGCCAATCAGCCCCAGCATTTT.

Only a few counts were recorded for this clone. The rearrangement uses TRBV19 and TRBJ2-5; D remains unclear. V lost 8 bases, J lost 5 bases, and 15 bases lay in between. This CDR3 contains 13 residues. The germline V gene encodes CDR1 LNHDA and CDR2 SQIVND (reference sequence). CDR3 nucleotides: TGTGCCAGTCAAGACGTGGCGAGGGAGACCCAGTACTTC. Its translation is CASQDVARETQYF.

The V call is TRBV5-4, the J call TRBJ2-3; tentative D call: TRBD2 (6 bases). Germline V gives CDR1 SGHNT, CDR2 YYREEE (reference sequence). Trimming cost V 3 bases and J 1 base, with 9 bases left between them. There are 14 residues in the CDR3. The CDR3 nucleotides read TGTGCCAGCAGCTCCCCGGGGGGCACAGATACGCAGTATTTT. Translation: CASSSPGGTDTQYF.

This clone was seen a few times. This chain links TRBV25-1 with TRBJ2-3; perhaps TRBD1 as D (5 bases). The CDR3 sequence is 14 residues long. Trimming pared 3 bases from V and 2 bases from J, leaving 9 bases between. Per germline, CDR1 MGHDK and CDR2 SYGVNS. The CDR3 DNA follows: TGTGCCAGCAGTGACGCAGGGATCACAGATACGCAGTATTTT. It codes for CASSDAGITDTQYF.

This clone appeared a few times. This chain links TRBV10-3 with TRBJ1-6; 8 bases match TRBD1. J gave up 10 bases and V 0 bases, and 5 bases lay outside the gene matches. This CDR3 is 15 amino acids long. CDR1 and CDR2 (germline): ENHRY, SYGVKD. This chain's CDR3 is CAISESGQAGSPLHF. The CDR3 nucleotides read TGTGCCATCAGTGAGTCGGGACAGGCCGGGTCACCCCTCCACTTT.

The J gene is TRBJ1-1, the V gene TRBV9, with D unresolved. Trimming cost V 4 bases and J 3 bases, with 16 bases left between them. Germline loops: CDR1 SGDLS, CDR2 YYNGEE. The CDR3 totals 15 residues. The CDR3 region is CASSPAGKGDTEAFF. For the CDR3, the DNA is TGTGCCAGCAGCCCCGCGGGAAAGGGTGACACTGAAGCTTTCTTT.

This chain joins TRBV10-3 and TRBJ2-1, with TRBD2 matching 11 bases. The CDR3 is made up of 15 amino acids. Trimming took 6 bases from V and 8 from J; bases not matched to a gene: 9. Germline V CDR1 and CDR2: ENHRY, SYGVKD. CDR3 loop: CAISLGLAAGYEQFF. The DNA for the CDR3 is TGTGCCATCAGCCTGGGACTAGCGGCTGGCTATGAGCAGTTCTTC.

The V gene is TRBV30, the J gene TRBJ2-3; TRBD2 agrees at 10 bases. This CDR3 is built from 13 residues. Germline V gene lookup returns CDR1 GTSNPN and CDR2 SVGIG (reference sequence). V trimming: 8 bases; J trimming: 0 bases; junction bases outside the gene matches: 2. CDR3 region: CARTSGSTDTQYF. The CDR3 DNA follows: TGTGCCCGGACTAGCGGTAGCACAGATACGCAGTATTTT.

This clone showed up just a few times. The gene calls are TRBV10-3 and TRBJ2-1, with 8 nucleotides matching TRBD1. The CDR3 sequence is 15 residues long. The germline gives CDR1 ENHRY, CDR2 SYGVKD. J lost 8 bases, V lost 3 bases, and 9 bases had no gene match. The CDR3 protein is CAISDTRGQGDEQFF. The CDR3 DNA follows: TGTGCCATCAGTGATACCAGGGGGCAAGGGGATGAGCAGTTCTTC.

This clone was seen a handful of times. The chain recombines TRBV4-2 with TRBJ1-5; perhaps TRBD1 as D (6 bases). The V gene's germline CDR1 is LGHNA and CDR2 YNFKEQ. The CDR3 loop spans 15 amino acids. V was trimmed by 4 bases and J by 6 bases, leaving 16 bases between them. CDR3 amino acids: CASSPSGGAGQPQHF. The CDR3 nucleotides are TGTGCCAGCAGCCCCTCTGGGGGCGCGGGTCAGCCCCAGCATTTT.

This clone was counted a few times. The V gene is TRBV5-1, the J gene TRBJ2-1; 7 nucleotides agree with TRBD2. Germline trimming cut 3 bases from V and 5 bases from J; bases unmatched to any gene: 2. CDR3 size: 13 residues. Germline V CDR1 and CDR2: SGHRS, YFSETQ. The CDR3 nucleotides read TGCGCCAGCAGCTCCAGCGGGGACAATGAGCAGTTCTTC. It codes for CASSSSGDNEQFF.